These T cell receptor beta chains were read from a single sample in a study of shared clonotypes between healthy human individuals. The protocol was immunoSEQ multiplex PCR, while the TCRdb copy is restricted to in-frame clones and leaves out a portion. The data hold some 740,000 clones, with almost 95% observed a single time. Sequences were obtained from naive CD8+ T cells sorted from blood. These receptors all come from a man younger than 40 in good health. Both conserved end residues are part of each CDR3. D genes are given only for firm matches. Size tells how often a clone was seen (once, few, many) or the class of an expanded clone, and some rows leave it out.

-	TRBD1	TRBV9	TRBJ1-1	TGTGCCAGCAGCGTAGCTACTCGAGGGGACAGGGACACTGAAGCTTTCTTT	CASSVATRGDRDTEAFF
few	TRBD2	TRBV27	TRBJ2-7	TGTGCCAGCAGTCTAATAGCGGGAGGGCCTATCGAGCAGTACTTC	CASSLIAGGPIEQYF
-	-	TRBV7-8	TRBJ2-7	TGTGCCAGCAGCTTAGCCGGGCAGGGGAAATTGCGTCGCGAGCAGTACTTC	CASSLAGQGKLRREQYF
-	TRBD2	TRBV2	TRBJ2-3	TGTGCCAGCAGGTACCCGGGACTAGCGGGAGAGGGGTTAGATACGCAGTATTTT	CASRYPGLAGEGLDTQYF
-	-	TRBV9	TRBJ2-5	TGTGCCAGCGCTCCCTGGGGTGGCGCGGAGACCCAGTACTTC	CASAPWGGAETQYF
-	-	TRBV28	TRBJ2-2	TGTGCCAGCAGTTTAGCGGTCACCGGGGAGCTGTTTTTT	CASSLAVTGELFF
-	TRBD1	TRBV5-6	TRBJ2-7	TGTGCCAGCAGCTCCGGGACAGCCTGGCTAGAGCAGTACTTC	CASSSGTAWLEQYF
-	-	TRBV6-8	TRBJ2-1	TGTGCCAGCAGTTACTCCAGGGAAATTTCCTACAATGAGCAGTTCTTC	CASSYSREISYNEQFF
-	-	TRBV20-1	TRBJ1-4	TGCAGTGCTGGAAAGGAAAAACTGTTTTTT	CSAGKEKLFF
-	-	TRBV6-5	TRBJ1-5	TGTGCCAGCAGTTACTCGATTCCGGGGGCCGATCAGCCCCAGCATTTT	CASSYSIPGADQPQHF
-	-	TRBV7-9	TRBJ1-2	TGTGCCAGCAGCTACTCGACGGAGAACTATGGCTACACCTTC	CASSYSTENYGYTF
-	TRBD1	TRBV9	TRBJ2-1	TGTGCCAGCAGCGCCAGTCCCGGGGACAGCTCGTCCTACAATGAGCAGTTCTTC	CASSASPGDSSSYNEQFF
-	TRBD2	TRBV5-6	TRBJ2-5	TGTGCCAGCAGCTTGCCGGGGGGAGAGACCCAGTACTTC	CASSLPGGETQYF
-	-	TRBV2	TRBJ2-7	TGTGCCGGGATGCCAATGGCCTCCTACGAGCAGTACTTC	CAGMPMASYEQYF
-	TRBD1	TRBV27	TRBJ1-1	TGTGCCAGCAGCCCCCCTGGGACAGGCACTGAAGCTTTCTTT	CASSPPGTGTEAFF
-	-	TRBV27	TRBJ2-2	TGTGCCAGCAGTTTATTCGGGGAGCTGTTTTTT	CASSLFGELFF
-	TRBD2	TRBV15	TRBJ2-1	TGTGCCACCAGCGGAGAGACTAGCGGGAGAGCTTACAATGAGCAGTTCTTC	CATSGETSGRAYNEQFF
-	-	TRBV5-1	TRBJ2-5	TGCGCCAGCAGCTTGTCGGCAGCGTGGGACCAAGAGACCCAGTACTTC	CASSLSAAWDQETQYF
once	-	TRBV7-9	TRBJ2-3	TGTGCCAGCAGCTTATCCGGGGGTGAGACAGATACGCAGTATTTT	CASSLSGGETDTQYF
-	-	TRBV27	TRBJ2-1	TGTGCCTCTCTGCCTGACGGGAGTGAATCGAATGAGCAGTTCTTC	CASLPDGSESNEQFF
many	-	TRBV28	TRBJ2-7	TGTGCCAGCAGGGCGGGACACAACTACGAGCAGTACTTC	CASRAGHNYEQYF
-	-	TRBV2	TRBJ2-1	TGTGCCACCTGTTGGACCCCGGGGAACAATGAGCAGTTCTTC	CATCWTPGNNEQFF
-	-	TRBV19	TRBJ2-1	TGTGCCAGTAGTTTGGACAGCTACAATGAGCAGTTCTTC	CASSLDSYNEQFF
-	-	TRBV5-1	TRBJ2-7	TGCGCCAGCAGTTGGAACTACGAGCAGTACTTC	CASSWNYEQYF
-	-	TRBV29-1	TRBJ2-2	TGCAGCGTTCGAAGGGGCGGGGAGCTGTTTTTT	CSVRRGGELFF
-	-	TRBV13	TRBJ2-7	TGTGCCAGCAGCCCAGGGGCACGCGAGCAGTACTTC	CASSPGAREQYF
-	TRBD1	TRBV5-6	TRBJ2-7	TGTGCCAGCAGCTGGTGGACAGGGGTCGACGAGCAGTACTTC	CASSWWTGVDEQYF
once	-	TRBV4-1	TRBJ2-1	TGCGCCAGCAGCCCGCTAGCAGGCTCCTACAATGAGCAGTTCTTC	CASSPLAGSYNEQFF
-	TRBD1	TRBV6-5	TRBJ2-7	TGTGCCAGCAGTGGGGACAGGGGATACTCCTACGAGCAGTACTTC	CASSGDRGYSYEQYF
-	TRBD1	TRBV28	TRBJ1-1	TGTGCCAGCACCGAGGACAGGGGTTTAATCACTGAAGCTTTCTTT	CASTEDRGLITEAFF
-	-	TRBV2	TRBJ2-3	TGTGCCAGCAGTGAATACCCCGGCACAGATACGCAGTATTTT	CASSEYPGTDTQYF
-	-	TRBV28	TRBJ1-5	TGTGCCAGCAGTGCCCCTGAGAGGGATCAGCCCCAGCATTTT	CASSAPERDQPQHF
-	-	TRBV21-1	TRBJ2-1	TGTGCCAGTAAATCCGGGACAGAGTACAATGAGCAGTTCTTC	CASKSGTEYNEQFF
-	TRBD1	TRBV29-1	TRBJ2-5	TGCAGCGTTGTCCCACTGAGGGGGCGCGGGACCCAGTACTTC	CSVVPLRGRGTQYF
-	TRBD2	TRBV27	TRBJ2-4	TGTGCCAGCAGTTCCCCCGGGACTAGCGGGATGTCCATTCAGTACTTC	CASSSPGTSGMSIQYF
-	-	TRBV10-1	TRBJ2-2	TGCGCCAGCAGGATCAACTTGAACACCGGGGAGCTGTTTTTT	CASRINLNTGELFF